Listed here are 6 T cell receptor beta chains from one sample, sequenced in a study of blood T cell repertoires in COVID-19. Data came from immunoSEQ multiplex PCR; TCRdb stores just in-frame clones and leaves some out. Counted here are about 290,000 clones, just under 90% occurring once; the ten biggest clones make up around 10%. What was sequenced was peripheral blood. Receptor source: a woman aged 30 to 39 with COVID-19, enrolled during active disease.

The V gene is TRBV7-8, the J gene TRBJ2-1; possibly TRBD2 for D (6 bases). Germline V gene lookup returns CDR1 SGHVS and CDR2 FQNEAQ. This CDR3 is built from 15 residues. The V gene lost 2 bases and the J gene lost 9 bases, with 17 bases spanning the gap. Written as DNA, the CDR3 is TGTGCCAGCAGCTTAACCCGGAGAGCCGGGAGTGAGCAGTTCTTC. This gives the protein CASSLTRRAGSEQFF.

The J gene is TRBJ1-5, the V gene TRBV12-3 or TRBV12-4, with unresolved D. V shed 3 bases and J shed 3 bases, with 6 bases lying between them. This CDR3 spans 13 amino acids. CDR3 loop: CASSLTLNQPQHF. CDR3 bases: TGTGCCAGCAGTTTGACACTCAATCAGCCCCAGCATTTT.

The rearrangement links TRBV4-2 to TRBJ2-1, with D tentatively TRBD1 (6 bases). Germline CDR1 LGHNA, CDR2 YNFKEQ. Deletions cut 3 bases from V and 9 bases from J, with 12 bases between. This CDR3 is built from 13 residues. CDR3 amino acids: CASSQDRMVEQFF. In nucleotides, the CDR3 is TGTGCCAGCAGCCAGGACAGAATGGTTGAGCAGTTCTTC.

The sample holds one count of this clone. This chain connects TRBV27 to TRBJ2-5, with 9 bases aligning to TRBD2. Losses at the gene ends were 1 base for V and 6 bases for J; bases not matched to a gene: 9. The CDR3 is 16 residues long. The germline gives CDR1 MNHEY, CDR2 SMNVEV (reference sequence). Here the CDR3 reads CASSLYGGGAAKTQYF. Written as DNA, the CDR3 is TGTGCCAGCAGTTTATACGGCGGGGGGGCTGCGAAGACCCAGTACTTC.

The V gene is TRBV4-1, the J gene TRBJ2-1; tentative D call: TRBD2 (6 bases). The V end was cut by 6 bases, the J end by 8 bases, with 17 bases between. This CDR3 spans 14 amino acids. Germline loops: CDR1 MGHRA, CDR2 YSYEKL. The CDR3 is CASSRGWGVDEQFF. The CDR3 DNA is TGCGCCAGCAGTCGAGGTTGGGGGGTAGATGAGCAGTTCTTC.

The V call is TRBV3-1 (or the pseudogene TRBV3-2), the J call TRBJ2-7; 7 nucleotides agree with TRBD1. With V trimmed by 7 bases and J by 7 bases, 10 bases remained unmatched. The germline V gene has CDR1 LGHDT and CDR2 YNNKEL (reference sequence). The CDR3 spans 13 residues. This chain's CDR3 is CASTPTGTGEQYF. For the CDR3, the DNA is TGTGCCAGCACCCCGACAGGGACGGGGGAGCAGTACTTC.